One sample yielded the 15 T cell receptor beta chains listed below, sequenced in a study of T cell repertoires in aging, cancer and after chemotherapy. Peripheral blood genomic DNA, not sorted cells or RNA, was the template. Multiplex touch-down PCR with TRB-A/B primers amplified rearranged V-D-J TRB sequences. TCRdb re-analysed the multiplex PCR reads in MiXCR, keeping a single row per CDR3 protein. Altogether roughly 10,000 distinct CDR3 sequences are present, approximately 32% being singletons, with the ten largest covering about 19%. The sample taken for sequencing was blood. The origin of the receptors is a human donor in good health. The donor label of this sample is uncertain.

This clonotype has only a few counts. The chain carries TRBV10-3 and TRBJ2-7; no firm D call. The CDR3 is 11 amino acids. Looked up from germline, CDR1 is ENHRY and CDR2 is SYGVKD. Deletions cut 6 bases from V and 5 bases from J, with 8 bases between. The CDR3 region has the DNA TGTGCCATCAGACTCGGCAACGAGCAGTACTTC. Protein product: CAIRLGNEQYF.

By sample fraction, this clonotype is medium-sized. V and J are TRBV29-1 and TRBJ1-5, with D unclear. CDR1 SQVTM and CDR2 ANQGSEA come from the germline V gene. The CDR3 is 11 residues long. V was trimmed by 4 bases and J by 9 bases, leaving 10 bases between them. In DNA, the CDR3 is TGCAGCGTTGCCAATGAGGGGCCCCAGCATTTT. Its translation is CSVANEGPQHF.

Only a few counts were recorded for this clonotype. The chain combines TRBV19 with TRBJ1-2, with D unclear. V lost 7 bases, J lost 2 bases, and 17 bases lay in between. CDR3 length: 15 amino acids. The germline CDR1 and CDR2 sequences are LNHDA and SQIVND (reference sequence). The CDR3 nucleotides read TGTGCCAGTACTCGCCCGGGCGGATTAAACTATGGCTACACCTTC. Its translation: CASTRPGGLNYGYTF.

This chain joins TRBV27 and TRBJ2-2; D is possibly TRBD1 (5 bases). Trimming removed 6 bases at V and 7 bases at J, with 12 bases between. The CDR3 sequence is 13 residues long. In germline, CDR1 is MNHEY, CDR2 SMNVEV (reference sequence). The CDR3 loop reads CASRQDMLGELFF. CDR3 nucleotide sequence: TGTGCCAGCAGACAGGACATGCTCGGGGAGCTGTTTTTT.

The rearrangement joins TRBV20-1 to TRBJ1-2; 9 bases fit TRBD1. The CDR3 sequence is 14 residues long. V was pared by 8 bases and J by 3 bases, with 10 bases of the junction left unmatched. CDR1 and CDR2 from the germline V gene are DFQATT and SNEGSKA (reference sequence). CDR3 protein: CSPETGGGYYGYTF. In DNA, the CDR3 is TGCAGTCCGGAAACAGGGGGCGGGTACTATGGCTACACCTTC.

The chain employs TRBV29-1 and TRBJ1-2, with D possibly matching TRBD1 (5 bases). This CDR3 has 10 amino acids. Germline V lookup: CDR1 SQVTM, CDR2 ANQGSEA. Between the trimmed V and J ends, which lost 8 bases and 8 bases, there was a span of 12 bases. The CDR3 sequence: CSTQRGGYTF. The CDR3 DNA follows: TGCAGCACCCAGCGGGGGGGCTACACCTTC.

The V gene is TRBV6-5, the J gene TRBJ1-3, with 11 bases lining up with TRBD1. This CDR3 region has 14 residues. Germline assignment: CDR1 MNHEY and CDR2 SVGAGI. V gave up 5 bases and J gave up 7 bases; unmatched junction bases: 4. CDR3 loop: CASSKGTGGNTIYF. CDR3 coding DNA: TGTGCCAGCAGTAAAGGGACAGGGGGTAACACCATATATTTT.

This chain uses TRBV29-1 with TRBJ2-7; 9 nucleotides line up with TRBD1. The germline CDR1 and CDR2 sequences are SQVTM and ANQGSEA. The CDR3 has 12 amino acids. V gave up 6 bases and J gave up 4 bases; unmatched junction bases: 4. Written as DNA, the CDR3 is TGCAGCGTGACAGGGGGTGTGTACGAGCAGTACTTC. Translating gives CSVTGGVYEQYF.

The chain recombines TRBV6-5 with TRBJ1-1; 7 nucleotides align to TRBD1. Trimming took 5 bases from V and 4 from J; bases not matched to a gene: 4. The CDR3 loop spans 13 amino acids. Germline values: CDR1 MNHEY, CDR2 SVGAGI. The CDR3 sequence: CASSRYRGTEAFF. In nucleotides, the CDR3 is TGTGCCAGCAGTCGCTACAGGGGCACTGAAGCTTTCTTT.

This clonotype was recorded a few times. V is TRBV6-5 and J is TRBJ2-7; TRBD2 matches at 12 bases. CDR3 length equals 15 residues. V was clipped by 7 bases and J by 0 bases; unmatched bases: 4. Germline CDR1 reads MNHEY; CDR2 reads SVGAGI. CDR3 protein: CASTSSGGASYEQYF. The CDR3 DNA reads TGTGCCAGCACCTCTAGCGGGGGGGCCTCCTACGAGCAGTACTTC.

The rearrangement joins TRBV19 to TRBJ1-4, with D uncertain. This CDR3 comprises 14 residues. V lost 7 bases and J lost 2, with 11 bases in between. Germline V gene sequence: CDR1 LNHDA, CDR2 SQIVND (reference sequence). The CDR3 loop reads CASTLYWTNEKLFF. The CDR3 coding sequence is TGTGCCAGTACCCTCTACTGGACTAATGAAAAACTGTTTTTT.

In its sample, this clonotype was seen a few times. The chain is built from TRBV6-5 and TRBJ1-2, with a possible D match to TRBD1 (6 bases). Trimming shortened V by 7 bases and J by 3 bases, and 9 bases separated the two germline ends. Germline values: CDR1 MNHEY, CDR2 SVGAGI. CDR3 length: 12 residues. CDR3 sequence reads: CASTRGYYGYTF. The CDR3 DNA follows: TGTGCCAGCACCAGGGGATACTATGGCTACACCTTC.

In its sample, this clonotype was seen a few times. The rearrangement uses TRBV6-4 and TRBJ2-1; 13 nucleotides agree with TRBD2. Germline V lookup: CDR1 MRHNA, CDR2 SNTAGT. Trimming removed 3 bases from V and 8 bases from J; junction bases left unmatched: 1. The CDR3 is 14 amino acids. The CDR3 loop reads CASSELAGGDEQFF. For the CDR3, the DNA is TGTGCCAGCAGTGAACTAGCGGGGGGGGATGAGCAGTTCTTC.

The rearrangement links TRBV19 to TRBJ1-1, with D possibly matching TRBD1 (5 bases). The V gene lost 7 bases and the J gene lost 2 bases, with 14 bases spanning the gap. The CDR3 runs 14 residues. Germline V CDR1 and CDR2: LNHDA, SQIVND (reference sequence). CDR3 sequence: CASNIGTVNTEAFF. CDR3 in DNA: TGTGCCAGTAATATCGGGACGGTTAACACTGAAGCTTTCTTT.

The chain combines TRBV20-1 with TRBJ2-7; a weak D match, TRBD2 (5 bases). This CDR3 contains 14 residues. V lost 6 bases and J lost 1, with 16 bases in between. Germline V CDR1 and CDR2: DFQATT, SNEGSKA (reference sequence). CDR3: CSAHGVITSYEQYF. CDR3 coding DNA: TGCAGTGCCCACGGGGTTATCACGTCCTACGAGCAGTACTTC.